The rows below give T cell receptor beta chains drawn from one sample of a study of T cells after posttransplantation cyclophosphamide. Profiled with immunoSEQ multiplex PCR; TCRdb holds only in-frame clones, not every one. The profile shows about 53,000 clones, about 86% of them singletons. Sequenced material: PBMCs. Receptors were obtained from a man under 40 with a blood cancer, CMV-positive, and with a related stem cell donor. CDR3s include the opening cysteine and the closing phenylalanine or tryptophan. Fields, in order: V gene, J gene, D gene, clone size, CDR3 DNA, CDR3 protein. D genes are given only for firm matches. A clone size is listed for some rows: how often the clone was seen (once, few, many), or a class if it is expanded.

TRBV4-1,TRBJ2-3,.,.,TGCGCCAGCAGCCAAGATGGCGATACGCAGTATTTT,CASSQDGDTQYF
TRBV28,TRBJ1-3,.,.,TGTGCCAGCAGTTTAGGAGCCAGCTCTGGAAACACCATATATTTT,CASSLGASSGNTIYF
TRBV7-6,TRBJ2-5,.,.,TGTGCCAGCAGCTTAGCTCTCCAGGGGTCTCGGACCCAGTACTTC,CASSLALQGSRTQYF
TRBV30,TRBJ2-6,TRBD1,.,TGTGCCTGGGCGACAGGGACTGGGGCCAACGTCCTGACTTTC,CAWATGTGANVLTF
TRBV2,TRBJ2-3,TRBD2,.,TGTGCCAGCAGTGAAGTTAGCGGGGGGAGCACAGATACGCAGTATTTT,CASSEVSGGSTDTQYF
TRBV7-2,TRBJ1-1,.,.,TGTGCCAGCAGCCCGGGGGGGAGTCATGCTTTCTTT,CASSPGGSHAFF
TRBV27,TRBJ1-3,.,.,TGTGCCAGCAGTGAAAGACAGTTCCCCTCTGGAAACACCATATATTTT,CASSERQFPSGNTIYF
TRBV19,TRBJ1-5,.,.,TGTGCCAGTAGTATTGGGGCAGTTAATAGCAATCAGCCCCAGCATTTT,CASSIGAVNSNQPQHF
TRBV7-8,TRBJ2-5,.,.,TGTGCCAGCAGCCCCTTTGACAGTACAAAAGAGACCCAGTACTTC,CASSPFDSTKETQYF
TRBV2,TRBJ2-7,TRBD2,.,TGTGCCAGCAGTGCAAGACTAGCGGGAGGCTCTTTCCACGAGCAGTACTTC,CASSARLAGGSFHEQYF
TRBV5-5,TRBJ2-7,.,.,TGTGCCAGCAGCGATCTCCGGAGGGGGGACTACTACGAGCAGTACTTC,CASSDLRRGDYYEQYF
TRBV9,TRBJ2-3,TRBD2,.,TGTGCCAGCAGCTATGGGACTAGCGGGCGTAGCACAGATACGCAGTATTTT,CASSYGTSGRSTDTQYF
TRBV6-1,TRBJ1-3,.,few,TGTGCCAGCAGTCCTTTGCGACAGGCTGGAAACACCATATATTTT,CASSPLRQAGNTIYF
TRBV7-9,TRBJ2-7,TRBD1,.,TGTGCCAGCAGCTTAGCGAGGGACAGCTACGAGCAGTACTTC,CASSLARDSYEQYF
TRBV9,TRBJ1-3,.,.,TGTGCCAGCCGTGGAAACACCATATATTTT,CASRGNTIYF
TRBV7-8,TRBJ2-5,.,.,TGTGCCAGCTTCAGGGTTCCCCAAGAGACCCAGTACTTC,CASFRVPQETQYF
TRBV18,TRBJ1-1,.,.,TGTGCCAGCTCACCCAGATCACGGGGGGTCAACACTGAAGCTTTCTTT,CASSPRSRGVNTEAFF
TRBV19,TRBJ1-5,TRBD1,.,TGTGCCACCGGACACAAGACAGGGATTAATCAGCCCCAGCATTTT,CATGHKTGINQPQHF
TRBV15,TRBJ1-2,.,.,TGTGCCACCAGCAGAGTATCCAGGGGAAATGGCTACACCTTC,CATSRVSRGNGYTF
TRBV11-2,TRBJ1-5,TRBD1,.,TGTGCCAGCAGCTTAGGACAGGGGTCAGGTCAGCCCCAGCATTTT,CASSLGQGSGQPQHF
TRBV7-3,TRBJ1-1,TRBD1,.,TGTGCCAGCAGCTCACGGCCCGCGACAGGGAATGAAGCTTTCTTT,CASSSRPATGNEAFF
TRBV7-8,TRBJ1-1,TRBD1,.,TGTGCCAGCAGCTCACCCGGGACAGGGAGATCTCGGACTGAAGCTTTCTTT,CASSSPGTGRSRTEAFF
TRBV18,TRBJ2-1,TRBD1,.,TGTGCCAGTACACAGGGGAGTGATGAGCAGTTCTTC,CASTQGSDEQFF
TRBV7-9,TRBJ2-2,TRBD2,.,TGTGCCAGCAGCTTGACTAGCGGGGTAACCGGGGAGCTGTTTTTT,CASSLTSGVTGELFF
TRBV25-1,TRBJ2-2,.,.,TGTGCCAGCAGTGCCGGGAGCGGGGAGCTGTTTTTT,CASSAGSGELFF
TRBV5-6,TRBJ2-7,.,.,TGTGCCAGCAGCATACCATTTAGTGTCGACGAGCAGTACTTC,CASSIPFSVDEQYF
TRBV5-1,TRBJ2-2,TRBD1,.,TGCGCCAGCAGCCCAGACAGGGGGAGCACCGGGGAGCTGTTTTTT,CASSPDRGSTGELFF
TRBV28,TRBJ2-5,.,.,TGTGCCAGCAGTTTAAAAAAGGATTCCGTCAGGGAGACCCAGTACTTC,CASSLKKDSVRETQYF
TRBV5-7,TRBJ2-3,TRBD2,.,TGTGCCAGCAGCTTGGAGGTGGTCTCGCGGGAGGGAACAGATACGCAGTATTTT,CASSLEVVSREGTDTQYF
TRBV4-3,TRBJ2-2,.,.,TGCGCCAGCAGCCAACATAGGGATCCCGGGGCCGGGGAGCTGTTTTTT,CASSQHRDPGAGELFF
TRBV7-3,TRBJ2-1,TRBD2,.,TGTGCCACGGCCGGGACTAGCGGGAGAAAGCAGTTCTTC,CATAGTSGRKQFF
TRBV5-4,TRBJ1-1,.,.,TGTGCCAGCAGCGTCTGGAAGAGCGACACTGAAGCTTTCTTT,CASSVWKSDTEAFF
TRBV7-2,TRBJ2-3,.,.,TGTGCCAGCAACCAGGGGGGAGGTCCTACAGATACGCAGTATTTT,CASNQGGGPTDTQYF
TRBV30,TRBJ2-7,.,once,TGTGCCTCGGGCGGCGGGGTCTCCTACGAGCAGTACTTC,CASGGGVSYEQYF
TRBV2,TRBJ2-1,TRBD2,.,TGTGCCAGCATTAAGCGGGAGGACTACAATGAGCAGTTCTTC,CASIKREDYNEQFF
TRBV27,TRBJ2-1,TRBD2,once,TGTGCCAGCAGTTTACTAAGCGGGAGGGACAATGAGCAGTTCTTC,CASSLLSGRDNEQFF
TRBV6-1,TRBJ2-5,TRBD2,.,TGTGCCAGCAGTGAGCGCGGGAGAGTTGGAGAGACCCAGTACTTC,CASSERGRVGETQYF
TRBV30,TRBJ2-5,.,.,TGTGCCTGGAGTTTACAGGCTCAAGAGACCCAGTACTTC,CAWSLQAQETQYF
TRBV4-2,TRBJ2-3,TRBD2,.,TGTGCCAGCAGCCAAGGTTATAAGCGGGGGGGCACAGATACGCAGTATTTT,CASSQGYKRGGTDTQYF
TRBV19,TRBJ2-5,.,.,TGTGCCAGTAGTACGGGGTGGGAGCAAGAGACCCAGTACTTC,CASSTGWEQETQYF
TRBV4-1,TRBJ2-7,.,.,TGCGCCAGCAGCCAAGAAGGGACTTCGGGGCACGAGCAGTACTTC,CASSQEGTSGHEQYF
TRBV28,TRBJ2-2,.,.,TGTGCCAGCAGTTTGGCAGGGACAAACACCGGGGAGCTGTTTTTT,CASSLAGTNTGELFF
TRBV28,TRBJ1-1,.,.,TGTGCCAGCATCGTAGGGGACTTGAACACTGAAGCTTTCTTT,CASIVGDLNTEAFF
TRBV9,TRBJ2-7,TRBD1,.,TGTGCCAGCAGCGTCGGAGGGACAGGGTTCTACGAGCAGTACTTC,CASSVGGTGFYEQYF
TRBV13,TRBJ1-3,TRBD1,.,TGTGCCAGCAGCTTAGGGACAGGGTCGGGTGGAAACACCATATATTTT,CASSLGTGSGGNTIYF
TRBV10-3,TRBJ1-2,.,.,TGTGCCATCAGTGAGCCCCCTCAGGGAAGGTATGGCTACACCTTC,CAISEPPQGRYGYTF
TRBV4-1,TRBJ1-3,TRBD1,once,TGCGCCAGCAGCCAAGCACAGGGGGAAAACACCATATATTTT,CASSQAQGENTIYF
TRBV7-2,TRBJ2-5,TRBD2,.,TGTGCCAGCAGCTTAGCTGGACTAGCGGCCCAAGAGACCCAGTACTTC,CASSLAGLAAQETQYF
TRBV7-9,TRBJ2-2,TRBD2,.,TGTGCCAGCAGCTTAGTAGCGGGAGTGAACACCGGGGAGCTGTTTTTT,CASSLVAGVNTGELFF
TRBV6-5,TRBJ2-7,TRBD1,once,TGTGCCAGCAGTTACTCCGGACAGGGGCCCTACGAGCAGTACTTC,CASSYSGQGPYEQYF
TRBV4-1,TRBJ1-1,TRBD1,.,TGCGCCAGCAGCCAAGGCAGGGGGCGAGGCACTGAAGCTTTCTTT,CASSQGRGRGTEAFF
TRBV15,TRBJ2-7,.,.,TGTGCCACCAGCAGAGAGTCAGTTGGGAGCTACGAGCAGTACTTC,CATSRESVGSYEQYF
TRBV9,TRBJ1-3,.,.,TGTGCCAGCAGCGCCTGGGAGGTTCCCGGAAACACCATATATTTT,CASSAWEVPGNTIYF
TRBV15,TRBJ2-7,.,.,TGTGCCACCAGCCGGGTGGGGGGGACAAAGGCCTACGAGCAGTACTTC,CATSRVGGTKAYEQYF
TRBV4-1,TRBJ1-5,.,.,TGCGCCAGCAGCCAAGCGCGGGGGAAAGGGGATAGCGGCAATCAGCCCCAGCATTTT,CASSQARGKGDSGNQPQHF
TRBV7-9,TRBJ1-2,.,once,TGTGCCAGCAGCTGGCCCTCCCCGGAGGGCAGCTATGGCTACACCTTC,CASSWPSPEGSYGYTF
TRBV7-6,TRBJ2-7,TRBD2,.,TGTGCCAGCAGCTTAGCCCCCGGACTAGCGGGAGGAAGGCTCTGGGAGCAGTACTTC,CASSLAPGLAGGRLWEQYF
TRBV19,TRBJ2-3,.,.,TGTGCCAGTAGTAAGACTACCCTGAGAGCAGATACGCAGTATTTT,CASSKTTLRADTQYF
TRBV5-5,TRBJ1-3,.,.,TGTGCCAGCAGCTTCGGGAACACCATATATTTT,CASSFGNTIYF
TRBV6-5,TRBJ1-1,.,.,TGTGCCAGCAGTTACTCGAGGTCGGGGAACACTGAAGCTTTCTTT,CASSYSRSGNTEAFF